These 27 T cell receptor beta chains were all obtained from the same sample, sequenced in a study of CD8+CD57+ T cells in acquired aplastic anemia. CDR3 and TCR beta VDJ profiling relied on genomic DNA as the template. A single record per CDR3 protein comes from TCRdb applying MiXCR to the reads. The sample shows 200,000 to 250,000 distinct CDR3 sequences, about 62% of them seen only once. All patients picked for sequencing had shown, by flow cytometry, an expansion of CD8+CD57+ cells. Sequenced material: sorted CD4+, CD8+, or CD8+CD57+ T cells (not recorded which) from PBMCs. The receptors shown here come from a human donor with aplastic anemia.

V gene TRBV28 combines with J gene TRBJ2-7, with D possibly matching TRBD2 (5 bases). The CDR3 is 12 residues long. Germline V gene sequence: CDR1 MDHEN, CDR2 SYDVKM. V was pared by 8 bases and J by 2 bases, with 10 bases between. CDR3 sequence reads: CASHRGTYEQYF. The CDR3 DNA follows: TGTGCCAGCCACCGGGGAACCTACGAGCAGTACTTC.

The chain employs TRBV2 and TRBJ2-3; D could derive from TRBD1 or TRBD2 (7 bases each). The CDR3 has 14 residues. CDR1 is SNHLY and CDR2 is FYNNEI in the germline V gene. The V gene lost 6 bases and the J gene lost 9 bases, with 19 bases spanning the gap. CDR3 sequence: CASSGDSTGGTQYF. CDR3 DNA sequence: TGTGCCAGCAGCGGGGACAGCACGGGGGGCACGCAGTATTTT.

The table lists this clonotype with many counts. The chain uses TRBV7-9 and TRBJ1-5, with unresolved D. The CDR3 is 12 residues long. Germline CDR1 and CDR2: SEHNR and FQNEAQ (reference sequence). V was clipped by 4 bases and J by 7 bases, with 8 bases between them. Written as DNA, the CDR3 is TGTGCCAGCAGCTCCTCCCCCCAGCCCCAGCATTTT. This translates into CASSSSPQPQHF.

The rearrangement links TRBV20-1 to TRBJ1-6; maybe TRBD1 (6 bases). This CDR3 region has 13 residues. Trimming stripped 7 bases from V and 9 bases from J, with 16 bases between. Germline V lookup: CDR1 DFQATT, CDR2 SNEGSKA (reference sequence). CDR3 amino acids: CSVESGGGSPLHF. The CDR3 DNA reads TGCAGTGTTGAAAGTGGGGGCGGTTCACCCCTCCACTTT.

CDR3 sequence reads: CATSSSSSGQANSPLHF. In nucleotides, the CDR3 is TGTGCCACCAGCAGCTCCAGCTCGGGACAGGCCAATTCACCCCTCCACTTT. This rearrangement joins TRBV15 to TRBJ1-6, with 8 positions matching TRBD1. The CDR3 sequence is 17 residues long. The germline gives CDR1 LNHNV, CDR2 YYDKDF (reference sequence). With 3 bases clipped from V and 7 bases from J, the junction kept 11 bases outside the gene matches.

This clonotype was detected once. This chain uses TRBV24-1 with TRBJ2-1; weak D call: TRBD1 (6 bases). V was trimmed by 9 bases and J by 6 bases, leaving 17 bases between them. CDR1 is KGHDR and CDR2 is SFDVKD in the germline V gene. The CDR3 has 14 amino acids. Here the CDR3 reads CATAETGSGNEQFF. In nucleotides, the CDR3 is TGTGCCACCGCCGAAACAGGGTCAGGCAATGAGCAGTTCTTC.

This clonotype has at least ten counts. The chain is built from TRBV15 and TRBJ2-7; a weak D match, TRBD2 (5 bases). CDR3 length: 15 amino acids. The germline V and J ends were trimmed by 0 bases and 2 bases, with 11 bases remaining between them. Per germline, CDR1 LNHNV and CDR2 YYDKDF (reference sequence). The CDR3 sequence is CATSRDTRETYEQYF. The CDR3 DNA reads TGTGCCACCAGCAGAGATACGAGGGAAACCTACGAGCAGTACTTC.

J is TRBJ2-3 and V is TRBV7-9; D is uncertain. This CDR3 is 16 amino acids long. The V and J ends lost 1 base and 0 bases respectively, with 11 bases between them. Germline V gives CDR1 SEHNR, CDR2 FQNEAQ (reference sequence). The CDR3 loop reads CASSLVGAASTDTQYF. DNA for the CDR3: TGTGCCAGCAGCTTAGTAGGAGCAGCTAGCACAGATACGCAGTATTTT.

The chain combines TRBV20-1 with TRBJ2-5, with D perhaps TRBD1 or TRBD2 (5 bases each). CDR3 length: 12 amino acids. Germline V gives CDR1 DFQATT, CDR2 SNEGSKA (reference sequence). Deletions cut 7 bases from V and 5 bases from J, with 14 bases between. The CDR3 here is CSGRTGRETQYF. As DNA, the CDR3 is TGCAGTGGACGTACGGGACGGGAGACCCAGTACTTC.

This clonotype was detected once. This chain connects TRBV5-1 to TRBJ1-2; no clear D gene. Germline V gene data show CDR1 as SGHRS and CDR2 as YFSETQ. This CDR3 is 15 amino acids long. V shed 1 base and J shed 4 bases, with 14 bases lying between them. Written as DNA, the CDR3 is TGCGCCAGCAGCTTGAGATCCGCTTCCGTCTATGGCTACACCTTC. Translated, it gives CASSLRSASVYGYTF.

The V gene is TRBV4-2, the J gene TRBJ2-6; D gene uncertain. From germline, CDR1 is LGHNA and CDR2 YNFKEQ. V lost 0 bases to trimming and J lost 3 bases, with 9 bases between them. The CDR3 totals 16 residues. The DNA for the CDR3 is TGTGCCAGCAGCCAAGAACTTTTTGGTGGGGCCAACGTCCTGACTTTC. Its translation: CASSQELFGGANVLTF.

The rearrangement links TRBV19 to TRBJ1-2; no reliable D call. The V and J ends lost 4 bases and 2 bases respectively, with 11 bases between them. CDR3 size: 14 residues. Germline CDR1 LNHDA, CDR2 SQIVND (reference sequence). CDR3 sequence: CASSTREGNYGYTF. The DNA of the CDR3 is TGTGCCAGTAGTACACGGGAAGGGAACTATGGCTACACCTTC.

The V gene is TRBV5-1, the J gene TRBJ2-7; D call uncertain. V was cut by 2 bases and J by 9 bases, with 12 bases left in between. CDR1 and CDR2 from the germline V gene are SGHRS and YFSETQ. CDR3 length equals 12 residues. The CDR3 nucleotides are TGCGCCAGCAGCTTCGACGGCGGCTCGCAGTACTTC. Residues: CASSFDGGSQYF. Looking up the rest from reference TRBV5-1 and TRBJ2-7 gives the full variable domain: KAGVTQTPRYLIKTRGQQVTLSCSPISGHRSVSWYQQTPGQGLQFLFEYFSETQRNKGNFPGRFSGRQFSNSRSEMNVSTLELGDSALYLCASSFDGGSQYFGPGTRLTVT.

This rearrangement joins TRBV20-1 to TRBJ2-7, with 9 bases matching TRBD1. Germline values: CDR1 DFQATT, CDR2 SNEGSKA (reference sequence). After removal of 1 base from V and 3 bases from J, the junction contained 4 bases not matched to a gene. This CDR3 contains 14 residues. Written as DNA, the CDR3 is TGCAGTGCTAGAGGAAGGGACAGGGTCTACGAGCAGTACTTC. Its translation is CSARGRDRVYEQYF.

In its sample, this clonotype was seen a few times. The chain joins TRBV20-1 to TRBJ1-2, with unresolved D. Germline CDR1 DFQATT, CDR2 SNEGSKA (reference sequence). The CDR3 contains 12 residues. Trimming pared 6 bases from V and 8 bases from J, leaving 16 bases between. DNA of the CDR3: TGCAGTGCCGACCCGCGGGTCGGGGGCTACACCTTC. Amino acid sequence: CSADPRVGGYTF.

A single count supports this clonotype. V is TRBV11-3 and J is TRBJ1-1; D remains ambiguous. The CDR3 is 13 amino acids. V was pared by 4 bases and J by 4 bases, with 10 bases between. Germline CDR1 reads SGHNT; CDR2 reads YENEEA. The CDR3 DNA is TGTGCCAGCAGCTCCAATGCGGGCACTGAAGCTTTCTTT. This translates into CASSSNAGTEAFF. Supplemented by reference TRBV11-3 and TRBJ1-1, the full variable domain reads EAGVVQSPRYKIIEKKQPVAFWCNPISGHNTLYWYLQNLGQGPELLIRYENEEAVDDSQLPKDRFSAERLKGVDSTLKIQPAELGDSAVYLCASSSNAGTEAFFGQGTRLTVV.

The V gene is TRBV7-9, the J gene TRBJ1-6, with unresolved D. V gave up 4 bases and J gave up 6 bases, with 13 bases separating them. The CDR3 spans 15 residues. Per germline, CDR1 SEHNR and CDR2 FQNEAQ (reference sequence). The CDR3 spells CASSSVGRSNSPLHF. In DNA form, the CDR3 reads TGTGCCAGCAGCTCCGTAGGGAGGAGTAATTCACCCCTCCACTTT. The variable domain in full, completed from reference TRBV7-9 and TRBJ1-6, reads DTGVSQNPRHKITKRGQNVTFRCDPISEHNRLYWYRQTLGQGPEFLTYFQNEAQLEKSRLLSDRFSAERPKGSFSTLEIQRTEQGDSAMYLCASSSVGRSNSPLHFGNGTRLTVT.

This clonotype was seen a few times. V is TRBV20-1 and J is TRBJ1-5, with TRBD1 as a possible D gene (5 bases). V was pared by 7 bases and J by 7 bases, with 14 bases between. CDR3 length: 12 residues. CDR1 and CDR2 (germline): DFQATT, SNEGSKA (reference sequence). The CDR3 DNA sequence: TGCAGTGTGACGGGGCTCGGCCAGCCCCAGCATTTT. Translation: CSVTGLGQPQHF.

This clonotype was detected ten times or more. This chain joins TRBV24-1 and TRBJ2-1; no definite D call. With 0 bases removed from V and 9 bases from J, the gap between germline ends came to 8 bases. CDR1 is KGHDR and CDR2 is SFDVKD in the germline V gene. The CDR3 has 13 residues. The CDR3, as DNA: TGTGCCACCAGTGATTTGAGGGTCCCTGAGCAGTTCTTC. As protein: CATSDLRVPEQFF.

This clonotype was observed a handful of times. V and J are TRBV20-1 and TRBJ2-7, with D maybe TRBD2 (6 bases). V was shortened by 3 bases and J by 3 bases, with 21 bases between the two germline ends. CDR3 length: 16 amino acids. Germline CDR1 DFQATT, CDR2 SNEGSKA (reference sequence). In DNA, the CDR3 is TGCAGTGCTAGCCCCGAGGCAGGGAGGTTTTTCTACGAGCAGTACTTC. Translation: CSASPEAGRFFYEQYF.

The chain couples TRBV9 to TRBJ2-1; the D gene is possibly TRBD2 (6 bases). This CDR3 comprises 16 residues. V gave up 4 bases and J gave up 6 bases, with 20 bases separating them. Per germline, CDR1 SGDLS and CDR2 YYNGEE. CDR3 DNA: TGTGCCAGCAGCCTAAAGCGGGTCGGGCAGGCCAATGAGCAGTTCTTC. It specifies CASSLKRVGQANEQFF. Complete variable domain (other parts from reference TRBV9 and TRBJ2-1): DSGVTQTPKHLITATGQRVTLRCSPRSGDLSVYWYQQSLDQGLQFLIQYYNGEERAKGNILERFSAQQFPDLHSELNLSSLELGDSALYFCASSLKRVGQANEQFFGPGTRLTVL.

The chain uses TRBV10-3 and TRBJ2-7; 7 bases agree with TRBD1. CDR1 ENHRY and CDR2 SYGVKD come from the germline V gene. The CDR3 sequence is 16 residues long. Losses at the gene ends were 2 bases for V and 3 bases for J; bases not matched to a gene: 10. In nucleotides, the CDR3 is TGTGCCATCAGTGAGGTTAAAGGGGGCGAAATCTACGAGCAGTACTTC. This encodes CAISEVKGGEIYEQYF.

The chain is built from TRBV28 and TRBJ1-2, with D unresolved. CDR3 length equals 12 residues. Germline V gene lookup returns CDR1 MDHEN and CDR2 SYDVKM. The V gene lost 3 bases and the J gene lost 8 bases, with 10 bases spanning the gap. The CDR3 region has the DNA TGTGCCAGCAGTTTCTCGGTCGGCGGCTACACCTTC. This sequence encodes CASSFSVGGYTF.

In nucleotides, the CDR3 is TGTGCCAGTAAGGGGACCAACTCCTACGAGCAGTACTTC. Its translation: CASKGTNSYEQYF. The gene calls are TRBV7-9 and TRBJ2-7; D tentatively reads TRBD1 or TRBD2 (5 bases each). Germline CDR1 SEHNR, CDR2 FQNEAQ (reference sequence). The CDR3 is made up of 13 amino acids. V was clipped by 9 bases and J by 0 bases, with 12 bases between them.

The chain couples TRBV24-1 to TRBJ2-2; D is undetermined. Germline values: CDR1 KGHDR, CDR2 SFDVKD. The CDR3 loop spans 15 amino acids. The V and J ends lost 2 bases and 3 bases respectively, with 9 bases between them. The CDR3 region is CATSDSFRDTGELFF. In DNA form, the CDR3 reads TGTGCCACCAGTGATTCTTTCAGAGACACCGGGGAGCTGTTTTTT.

Of note for this clonotype: One junction end disagrees with the germline gene, perhaps due to a read error. V gene TRBV7-2 combines with J gene TRBJ1-2; 8 positions match TRBD1. Germline-derived CDR1 and CDR2 are SGHTA and FQGNSA. The CDR3 is 14 residues long. The CDR3 bases are TGTGCCAGCAGCTTCAGGGGGCGAGACTATGGCTACTCCTTC. Encoded protein: CASSFRGRDYGYSF.

With regard to this clonotype: Relative to the germline gene, one junction end is altered; a read error may explain this. The V gene is TRBV11-2, the J gene TRBJ2-3; 11 positions match TRBD2. CDR1 is SGHAT, CDR2 FQNNGV, per germline. There are 15 residues in the CDR3. The CDR3 sequence is CTSRRLAGGEDTQYF. CDR3 coding DNA: TGTACCAGCAGGCGATTAGCGGGGGGGGAAGATACGCAGTATTTT.